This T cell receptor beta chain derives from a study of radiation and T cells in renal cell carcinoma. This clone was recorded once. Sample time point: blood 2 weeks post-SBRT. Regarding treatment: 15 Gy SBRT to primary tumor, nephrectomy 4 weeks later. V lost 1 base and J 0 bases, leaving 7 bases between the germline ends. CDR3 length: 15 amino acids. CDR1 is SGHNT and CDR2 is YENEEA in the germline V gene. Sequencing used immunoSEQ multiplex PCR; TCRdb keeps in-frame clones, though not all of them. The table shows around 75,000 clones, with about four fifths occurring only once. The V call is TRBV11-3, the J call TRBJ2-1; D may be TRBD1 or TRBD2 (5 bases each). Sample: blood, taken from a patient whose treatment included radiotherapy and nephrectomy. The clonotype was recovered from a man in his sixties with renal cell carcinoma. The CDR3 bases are TGTGCCAGCAGCTTAGGGGGGAGCTCCTACAATGAGCAGTTCTTC. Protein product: CASSLGGSSYNEQFF.